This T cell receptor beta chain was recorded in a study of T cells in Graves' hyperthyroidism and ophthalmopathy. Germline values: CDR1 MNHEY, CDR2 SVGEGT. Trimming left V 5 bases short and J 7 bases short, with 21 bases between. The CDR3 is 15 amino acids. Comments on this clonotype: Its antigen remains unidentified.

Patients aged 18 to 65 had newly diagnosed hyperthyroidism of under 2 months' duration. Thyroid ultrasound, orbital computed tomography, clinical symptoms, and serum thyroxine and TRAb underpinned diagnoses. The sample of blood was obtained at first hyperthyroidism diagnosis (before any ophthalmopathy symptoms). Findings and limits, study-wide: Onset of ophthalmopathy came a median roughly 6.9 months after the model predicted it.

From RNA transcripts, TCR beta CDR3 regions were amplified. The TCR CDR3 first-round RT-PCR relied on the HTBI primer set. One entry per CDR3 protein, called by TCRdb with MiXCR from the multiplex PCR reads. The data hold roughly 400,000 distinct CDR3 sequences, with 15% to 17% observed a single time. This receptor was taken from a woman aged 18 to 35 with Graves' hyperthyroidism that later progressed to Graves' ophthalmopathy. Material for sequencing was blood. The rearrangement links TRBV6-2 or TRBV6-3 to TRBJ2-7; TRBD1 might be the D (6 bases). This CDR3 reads CASSTLEQGVEEQYF. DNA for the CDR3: TGTGCCAGCAGTACCCTGGAACAGGGCGTGGAAGAGCAGTACTTC.